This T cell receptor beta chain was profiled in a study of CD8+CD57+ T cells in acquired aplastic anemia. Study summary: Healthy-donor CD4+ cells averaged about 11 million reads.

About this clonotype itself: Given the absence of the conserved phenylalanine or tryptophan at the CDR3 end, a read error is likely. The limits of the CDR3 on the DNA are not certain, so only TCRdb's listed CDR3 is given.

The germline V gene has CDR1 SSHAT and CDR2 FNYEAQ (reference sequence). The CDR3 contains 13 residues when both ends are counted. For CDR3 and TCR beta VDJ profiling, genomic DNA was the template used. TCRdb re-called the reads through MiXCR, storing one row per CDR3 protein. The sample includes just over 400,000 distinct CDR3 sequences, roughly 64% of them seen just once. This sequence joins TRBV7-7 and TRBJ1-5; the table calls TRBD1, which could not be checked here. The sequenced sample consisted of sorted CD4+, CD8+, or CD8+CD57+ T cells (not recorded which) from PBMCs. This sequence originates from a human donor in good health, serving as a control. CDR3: CASSLDGGGTDTQ.